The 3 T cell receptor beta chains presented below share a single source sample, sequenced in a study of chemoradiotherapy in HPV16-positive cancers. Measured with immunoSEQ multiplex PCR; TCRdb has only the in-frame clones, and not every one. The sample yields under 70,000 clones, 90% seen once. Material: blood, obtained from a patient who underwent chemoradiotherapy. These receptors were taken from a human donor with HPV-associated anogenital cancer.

The CDR3 nucleotides read TGTGCCAGCAGTTACTCGGGACAGGGGGTGACCCAGTACTTC. It encodes CASSYSGQGVTQYF. The chain uses TRBV6-5 and TRBJ2-5, with 11 bases identical to TRBD1. This CDR3 is built from 14 residues. Germline CDR1 and CDR2: MNHEY and SVGAGI. The trim removed 0 bases at V and 7 bases at J, leaving 1 base unmatched.

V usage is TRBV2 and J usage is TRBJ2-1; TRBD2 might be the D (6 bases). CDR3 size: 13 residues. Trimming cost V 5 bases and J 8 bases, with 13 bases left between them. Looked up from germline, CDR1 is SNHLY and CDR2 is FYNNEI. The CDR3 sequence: CASSSGWGDEQFF. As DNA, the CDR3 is TGTGCCAGCAGTTCAGGGTGGGGGGATGAGCAGTTCTTC.

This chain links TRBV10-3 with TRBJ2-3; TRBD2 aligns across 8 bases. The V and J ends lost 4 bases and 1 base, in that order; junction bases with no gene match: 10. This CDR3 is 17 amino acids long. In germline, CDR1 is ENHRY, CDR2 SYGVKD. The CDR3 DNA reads TGTGCCATCAGTGGGGGAGCGGGAGTGCTTGGCACAGATACGCAGTATTTT. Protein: CAISGGAGVLGTDTQYF.